A selection of T cell receptor beta chains follows, all from one sample in a study of radiotherapy plus CTLA-4 blockade in lung cancer. Sequencing used immunoSEQ multiplex PCR; TCRdb keeps in-frame clones, though not all of them. The profile shows 84,000 or so clones, about four fifths of them singletons. The sequencing used peripheral blood, collected from a patient treated with radiotherapy plus ipilimumab. The receptors were sampled from a human donor with non-small cell lung cancer that progressed on radiotherapy plus ipilimumab. Each CDR3 is given with its conserved first and last residue. D genes are given only for firm matches. Some rows mark clone size as missing; the rest say once, few, many or name a class of expanded clone.

TRBJ2-1 . . TRBV11-3 CASSLDPRVTNEQFF TGTGCCAGCAGCTTAGATCCCCGAGTTACCAATGAGCAGTTCTTC
TRBJ1-4 . . TRBV4-2 CASSQDRGGENEKLFF TGTGCCAGCAGCCAAGATCGGGGGGGGGAGAATGAAAAACTGTTTTTT
TRBJ1-2 . . TRBV19 CASTSIGGDQTNYGYTF TGTGCCAGTACCTCCATCGGCGGAGACCAAACTAACTATGGCTACACCTTC
TRBJ2-1 . . TRBV15 CATRIGGTDNEQFF TGTGCCACCCGTATAGGGGGGACAGACAATGAGCAGTTCTTC
TRBJ1-1 . . TRBV6-1 CASSAEGLNTEAFF TGTGCCAGCAGTGCCGAGGGTCTGAACACTGAAGCTTTCTTT
TRBJ2-1 TRBD2 . TRBV7-9 CASSRDYKYNEQFF TGTGCCAGCAGCCGGGACTACAAATACAATGAGCAGTTCTTC
TRBJ2-1 . . TRBV4-1 CASSTGTSERQFF TGCGCCAGCAGCACAGGGACTTCCGAGCGCCAGTTCTTC
TRBJ2-7 TRBD1 . TRBV6-5 CASGTGGDSFEQYF TGTGCCAGCGGGACAGGGGGCGACTCGTTTGAGCAGTACTTC
TRBJ2-2 . . TRBV5-1 CASSDKGPPGGELFF TGCGCCAGCAGCGATAAGGGACCTCCGGGCGGGGAGCTGTTTTTT
TRBJ2-7 TRBD2 . TRBV6-5 CASSPSGRSSYEQYF TGTGCCAGTTCCCCTAGCGGGCGGAGCTCCTACGAGCAGTACTTC
TRBJ2-7 TRBD2 . TRBV5-5 CASSLSVAGGYEQYF TGTGCCAGCAGCCTATCGGTAGCGGGGGGCTACGAGCAGTACTTC
TRBJ2-7 TRBD1 . TRBV7-9 CASSLIQDRGYEQYF TGTGCCAGCAGCTTAATTCAGGACAGGGGATACGAGCAGTACTTC
TRBJ1-5 TRBD1 . TRBV6-6 CASKGSGGQVNQPQHF TGTGCCAGCAAGGGTAGCGGGGGACAGGTAAATCAGCCCCAGCATTTT
TRBJ2-4 . once TRBV4-2 CASSQGLSPQGDLAKNIQYF TGTGCCAGCAGCCAAGGGCTTTCTCCACAGGGCGATCTAGCCAAAAACATTCAGTACTTC
TRBJ1-2 TRBD1 . TRBV6-1 CASSLGQVYGYTF TGTGCCAGCAGCTTAGGACAGGTCTATGGCTACACCTTC
TRBJ1-2 TRBD1 . TRBV10-3 CAISGVGGSGGYTF TGTGCCATCAGTGGGGTAGGGGGCTCGGGAGGCTACACCTTC
TRBJ2-5 . . TRBV7-6 CASGGAGETQYF TGTGCCAGCGGTGGGGCTGGGGAGACCCAGTACTTC
TRBJ1-2 TRBD1 . TRBV6-5 CASSSTGGHGYTF TGTGCCAGCAGTTCCACAGGGGGCCATGGCTACACCTTC
TRBJ1-5 . . TRBV18 CASSPGGLNQPQHF TGTGCCAGCTCACCCGGGGGCCTCAATCAGCCCCAGCATTTT
TRBJ2-7 . . TRBV2 CASTKLPKGDEQYF TGTGCCAGCACCAAGCTTCCAAAGGGAGACGAGCAGTACTTC